A single sample gave rise to the 10 T cell receptor beta chains below, sequenced in a study of response to subunit inactivated influenza vaccine. TCRdb re-called the RT-PCR reads through MiXCR, storing one row per CDR3 protein. The sample carries about 580,000 distinct CDR3 sequences, 12% to 15% recorded once. This sample comprised PBMCs from blood, obtained approximately 12 days after vaccination. Receptors were obtained from a man aged 50 or older who received an inactivated influenza vaccine.

The V call is TRBV20-1, the J call TRBJ2-2, with 14 bases lining up with TRBD2. From germline, CDR1 is DFQATT and CDR2 SNEGSKA (reference sequence). The CDR3 length is 16 residues. J gave up 5 bases and V 6 bases, and 8 bases lay outside the gene matches. CDR3 sequence: CSAWTSGRLGTGELFF. CDR3 coding DNA: TGCAGTGCGTGGACTAGCGGGAGGCTAGGGACCGGGGAGCTGTTTTTT.

This clonotype was observed at least ten times. The genes are TRBV5-6 and TRBJ2-5; no reliable D call. The CDR3 has 14 residues. V lost 0 bases, J lost 5 bases, and 11 bases lay in between. Germline values: CDR1 SGHDT, CDR2 YYEEEE. The CDR3: CASSLGWVSETQYF. The CDR3, as DNA: TGTGCCAGCAGCTTGGGGTGGGTTTCGGAGACCCAGTACTTC. Full variable domain (missing parts from reference TRBV5-6 and TRBJ2-5): DAGVTQSPTHLIKTRGQQVTLRCSPKSGHDTVSWYQQALGQGPQFIFQYYEEEERQRGNFPDRFSGHQFPNYSSELNVNALLLGDSALYLCASSLGWVSETQYFGPGTRLLVL.

The chain has TRBV25-1 and TRBJ2-7; 8 bases agree with TRBD1. The junction had 3 bases not matched to a gene; V was cut back by 6 bases and J by 2 bases. This CDR3 has 13 residues. Looked up from germline, CDR1 is MGHDK and CDR2 is SYGVNS. The CDR3 nucleotides are TGTGCCAGCAGGGGACAGGTGCCCTACGAGCAGTACTTC. Protein sequence: CASRGQVPYEQYF.

The rearrangement joins TRBV3-1 to TRBJ2-1, with D perhaps matching TRBD2 (5 bases). The CDR3 spans 17 residues. With 0 bases removed from V and 0 bases from J, the gap between germline ends came to 12 bases. Per germline, CDR1 LGHDT and CDR2 YNNKEL (reference sequence). This CDR3 reads CASSQDFLGSSYNEQFF. CDR3 bases: TGTGCCAGCAGCCAAGATTTTCTGGGGAGCTCCTACAATGAGCAGTTCTTC.

The rearrangement uses TRBV3-1 and TRBJ1-6; the D is unclear. The V gene lost 6 bases and the J gene lost 14 bases, with 17 bases spanning the gap. The CDR3 runs 13 residues. Germline loops: CDR1 LGHDT, CDR2 YNNKEL (reference sequence). For the CDR3, the DNA is TGTGCCAGCAGTTTCTCCTCAAGGTCGGCCCTCCACTTT. This gives the protein CASSFSSRSALHF.

This clonotype was counted only a few times. V and J are TRBV4-1 and TRBJ1-6; 8 positions match TRBD1. Germline CDR1 and CDR2: MGHRA and YSYEKL. V shed 3 bases and J 6 bases; nucleotides not matched to a gene: 10. This CDR3 comprises 17 residues. In nucleotides, the CDR3 is TGCGCCAGCAGCCACAGCAGACAGGGGTCGACTAATTCACCCCTCCACTTT. It specifies CASSHSRQGSTNSPLHF.

This chain links TRBV20-1 with TRBJ2-4; 7 bases match TRBD1. The CDR3 contains 16 residues. With V trimmed by 5 bases and J by 3 bases, 13 bases remained unmatched. Looked up from germline, CDR1 is DFQATT and CDR2 is SNEGSKA (reference sequence). The CDR3 DNA reads as TGCAGTGCTCATGCAGGCGCGACAGGGAACAAAAACATTCAGTACTTC. Its translation is CSAHAGATGNKNIQYF.

This clonotype has only a few counts. The chain links TRBV12-3 or TRBV12-4 to TRBJ2-7, with 8 bases matching TRBD1. Trimming took 6 bases from V and 4 from J; bases not matched to a gene: 11. The CDR3 runs 15 residues. The CDR3 region is CASSFGTGPSYEQYF. The CDR3 DNA reads as TGTGCCAGCAGCTTTGGGACAGGTCCATCGTACGAGCAGTACTTC.

This clonotype was detected a few times. This chain connects TRBV15 to TRBJ1-3; tentatively, D is TRBD1 (6 bases). Trimming took 3 bases from V and 0 from J, leaving 9 bases between them. The length of the CDR3 is 15 residues. Germline V gene lookup returns CDR1 LNHNV and CDR2 YYDKDF (reference sequence). The CDR3 is CATSSGQSSGNTIYF. CDR3 DNA: TGTGCCACCAGCAGTGGACAGAGCTCTGGAAACACCATATATTTT.

V is TRBV14 and J is TRBJ2-2, with a weak D call TRBD2 (5 bases). Trimming left V 5 bases short and J 6 bases short, with 19 bases between. Looked up from germline, CDR1 is SGHDN and CDR2 is FVKESK. This CDR3 contains 16 residues. CDR3 in DNA: TGTGCCAGCAGCGAGAGGGCCTGGGCCTCACCCGGGGAGCTGTTTTTT. Its protein is CASSERAWASPGELFF.